This T cell receptor beta chain was identified during a study of CD8 T cells in ankylosing spondylitis listed by TCRdb under 2017. Regarding the study in general: T cell receptor beta repertoires were profiled in healthy donors and ankylosing spondylitis patients so that disease-linked TCR variants could be found. Peripheral blood was sampled, and synovial fluid was additionally collected from ankylosing spondylitis patients. The full study cohort was made up of about 24 ankylosing spondylitis patients and approximately 100 healthy donors. On the study overall, not on this receptor specifically: The disease-linked clones showed a CD8+ phenotype and occurred at relatively low frequencies in peripheral blood. Some of the motif variants had been reported before in the synovial fluid and blood of reactive arthritis patients, a finding that suggests common disease-initiation mechanisms. The disease-linked clones were reported to be significantly enriched in matched synovial fluid samples from ankylosing spondylitis patients. A TCR beta motif of eight highly homologous amino acid variants appeared characteristic of blood from ankylosing spondylitis patients.

About this clonotype itself: Its specific antigen is unknown. Per-nucleotide qualities are absent, and no much larger clonotype sits a single base away.

The instrument given in TCRdb is Illumina HiSeq 2500. Quantitative 5'-RACE with molecular barcodes was used to prepare TCR beta libraries. As for the original processing: To identify disease-linked TCR variants, a new computational method was used, one built on a probabilistic model of VDJ rearrangement. TCRdb reprocessing: public reads trimmed at Q25 with fastp, clones called with MiXCR, in-frame beta chains kept. Duplicate CDR3 protein sequences are folded into a single record with the most common DNA and genes. These V and J calls derive from TCRdb rather than the authors' analysis. The sample table contains around 480,000 distinct CDR3 sequences; only one count was recorded for roughly a sixth of them. The ten largest clones represent around 0.92% of the sample. This clonotype originated in a male donor with ankylosing spondylitis. The sample was blood, either unsorted or a sorted T cell fraction (not recorded which).

Here the CDR3 is given as CASSLVVPSGSPGELFF. The sequenced DNA is TGCGCCAGCAGCTTGGTGGTGCCTAGCGGGAGCCCCGGGGAGCTGTTTTTT. The sequence is built from TRBV5-1 and TRBJ2-2, with 10 bases in between that match TRBD2. The germline V end is reduced by 0 bases and the J end by 6 bases; junction bases left unmatched: 8. From cysteine to phenylalanine, the CDR3 is 17 amino acids long. Only the CDR3 portion is preserved as DNA: 51 bases, with reading frame beginning at the first base. Reading the germline V gene gives CDR1 SGHRS and CDR2 YFSETQ.